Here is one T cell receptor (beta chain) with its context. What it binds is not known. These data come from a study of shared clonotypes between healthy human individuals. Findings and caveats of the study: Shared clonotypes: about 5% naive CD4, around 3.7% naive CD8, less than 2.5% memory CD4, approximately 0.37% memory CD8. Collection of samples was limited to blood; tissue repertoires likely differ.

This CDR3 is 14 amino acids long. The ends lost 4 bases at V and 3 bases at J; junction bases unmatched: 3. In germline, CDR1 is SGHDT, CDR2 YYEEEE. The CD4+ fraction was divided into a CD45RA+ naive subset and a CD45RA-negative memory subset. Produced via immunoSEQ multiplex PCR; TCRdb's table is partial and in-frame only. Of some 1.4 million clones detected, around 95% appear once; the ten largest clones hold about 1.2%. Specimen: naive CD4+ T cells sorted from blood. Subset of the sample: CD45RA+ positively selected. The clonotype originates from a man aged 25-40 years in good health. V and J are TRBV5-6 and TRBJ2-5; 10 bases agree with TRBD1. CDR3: CASSGTGAEETQYF. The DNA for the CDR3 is TGTGCCAGCAGCGGGACAGGGGCGGAAGAGACCCAGTACTTC.